One sample yielded the 2 T cell receptor beta chains listed below, sequenced in a study of T-cell reconstitution after alpha-beta-depleted transplantation in children. As it was prepared, the TCRbeta library received unique molecular identifiers. TCRdb reprocessed the PCR reads with MiXCR, giving one entry per CDR3 protein. This table holds about 230,000 distinct CDR3 sequences, around 8.9% found once. This sample comprised PBMCs from the stem cell graft donor, obtained from the stem cell graft. These receptors all stem from a human donor who donated a stem cell graft to a child with SCID.

As concerns this clonotype: Given a much more abundant clone one base away, this may be a read error. The chain joins TRBV3-1 to TRBJ2-5; 10 bases map to TRBD1. CDR1 and CDR2 from the germline V gene are LGHDT and YNNKEL (reference sequence). J lost 5 bases, V lost 7 bases, and 13 bases had no gene match. This CDR3 comprises 16 residues. The CDR3 is CASTQTGTGAWETQYF. The CDR3 DNA is TGTGCCAGCACTCAGACCGGGACAGGGGCGTGGGAGACCCAGTACTTC.

This clonotype was observed many times. The chain uses TRBV19 and TRBJ2-1; TRBD1 agrees at 7 bases. Germline CDR1 and CDR2: LNHDA and SQIVND (reference sequence). V was clipped by 4 bases and J by 6 bases; unmatched bases: 9. CDR3 length: 15 residues. CDR3 bases: TGTGCCAGTAGTACCCGACAGGGAGACATCAATGAGCAGTTCTTC. As protein: CASSTRQGDINEQFF.